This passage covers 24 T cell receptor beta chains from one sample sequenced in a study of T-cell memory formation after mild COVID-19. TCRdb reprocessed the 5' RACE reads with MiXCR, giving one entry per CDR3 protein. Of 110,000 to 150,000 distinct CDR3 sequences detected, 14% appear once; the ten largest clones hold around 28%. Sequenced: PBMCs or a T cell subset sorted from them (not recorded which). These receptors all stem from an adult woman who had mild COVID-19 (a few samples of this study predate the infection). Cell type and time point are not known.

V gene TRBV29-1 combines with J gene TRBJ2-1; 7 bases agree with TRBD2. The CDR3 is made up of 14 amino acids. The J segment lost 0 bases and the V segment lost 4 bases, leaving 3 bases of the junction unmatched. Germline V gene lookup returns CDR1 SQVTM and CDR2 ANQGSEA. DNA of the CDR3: TGCAGCGTTGCTAGCGGAGCCTCCTACAATGAGCAGTTCTTC. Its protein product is CSVASGASYNEQFF.

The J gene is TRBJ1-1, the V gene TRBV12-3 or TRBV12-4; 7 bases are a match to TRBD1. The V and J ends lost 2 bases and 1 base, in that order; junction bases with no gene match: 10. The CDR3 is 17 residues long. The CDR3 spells CASSLNPDRSANTEAFF. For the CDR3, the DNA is TGTGCCAGCAGTTTAAACCCGGACAGGTCCGCGAACACTGAAGCTTTCTTT.

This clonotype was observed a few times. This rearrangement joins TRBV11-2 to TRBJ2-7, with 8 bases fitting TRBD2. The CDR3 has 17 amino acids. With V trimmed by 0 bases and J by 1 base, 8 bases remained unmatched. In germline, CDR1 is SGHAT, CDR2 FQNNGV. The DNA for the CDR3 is TGTGCCAGCAGCTTAGATCGTTGGGGACTAGAATCCTACGAGCAGTACTTC. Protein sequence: CASSLDRWGLESYEQYF.

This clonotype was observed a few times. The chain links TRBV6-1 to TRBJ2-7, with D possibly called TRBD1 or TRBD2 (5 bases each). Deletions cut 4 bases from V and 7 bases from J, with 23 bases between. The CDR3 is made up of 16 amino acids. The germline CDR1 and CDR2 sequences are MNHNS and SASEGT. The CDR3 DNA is TGTGCCAGCAGTGTCCCCACCGGGACCGACTTAGGGGAGCAGTACTTC. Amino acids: CASSVPTGTDLGEQYF.

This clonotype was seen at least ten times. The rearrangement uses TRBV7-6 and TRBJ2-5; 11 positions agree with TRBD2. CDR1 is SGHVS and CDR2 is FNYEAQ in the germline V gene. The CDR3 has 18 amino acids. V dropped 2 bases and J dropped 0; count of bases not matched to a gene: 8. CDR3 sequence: CASSLPLPTSGDQETQYF. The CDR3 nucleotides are TGTGCCAGCAGCTTACCCCTCCCGACTAGCGGGGACCAAGAGACCCAGTACTTC.

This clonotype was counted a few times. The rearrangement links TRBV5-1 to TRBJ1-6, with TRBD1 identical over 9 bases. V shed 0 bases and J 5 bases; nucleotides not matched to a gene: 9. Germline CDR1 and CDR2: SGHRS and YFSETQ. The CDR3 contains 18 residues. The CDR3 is CASSLGQGVLVDNSPLHF. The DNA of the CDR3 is TGCGCCAGCAGCTTGGGACAGGGGGTCCTAGTTGATAATTCACCCCTCCACTTT.

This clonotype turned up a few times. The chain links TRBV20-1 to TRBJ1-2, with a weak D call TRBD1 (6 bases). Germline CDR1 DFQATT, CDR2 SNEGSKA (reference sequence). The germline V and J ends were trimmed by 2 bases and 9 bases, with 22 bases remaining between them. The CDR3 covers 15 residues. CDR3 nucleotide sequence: TGCAGTGCTAGACATACCCGGAACGGGGGGCGCAGCTACACCTTC. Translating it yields CSARHTRNGGRSYTF.

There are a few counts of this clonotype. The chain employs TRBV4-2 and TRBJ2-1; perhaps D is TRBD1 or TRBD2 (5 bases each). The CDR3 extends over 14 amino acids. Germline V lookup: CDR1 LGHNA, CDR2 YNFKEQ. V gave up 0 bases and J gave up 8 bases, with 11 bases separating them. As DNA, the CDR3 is TGTGCCAGCAGCCAAGAAGGGGACGGGGATGAGCAGTTCTTC. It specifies CASSQEGDGDEQFF.

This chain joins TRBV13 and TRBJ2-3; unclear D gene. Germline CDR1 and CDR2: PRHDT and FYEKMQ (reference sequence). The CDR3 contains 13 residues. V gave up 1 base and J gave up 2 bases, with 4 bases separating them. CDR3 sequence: CASSLEDTDTQYF. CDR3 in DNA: TGTGCCAGCAGCTTAGAGGACACAGATACGCAGTATTTT.

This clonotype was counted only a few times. The CDR3 loop reads CASSWGRGETQYF. DNA of the CDR3: TGTGCCAGCAGTTGGGGGCGTGGGGAGACCCAGTACTTC. The rearrangement links TRBV12-3 or TRBV12-4 to TRBJ2-5; possibly TRBD1 for D (6 bases). V lost 4 bases and J 5 bases, leaving 11 bases between the germline ends. The CDR3 loop spans 13 amino acids.

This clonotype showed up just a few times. The CDR3: CASSPPGDRTSYEQYF. For the CDR3, the DNA is TGCGCCAGCAGCCCCCCTGGGGACAGGACGTCCTACGAGCAGTACTTC. The chain carries TRBV4-1 and TRBJ2-7; 8 bases fit TRBD1. Germline loops: CDR1 MGHRA, CDR2 YSYEKL. The CDR3 contains 16 residues. Losses at the gene ends were 4 bases for V and 1 base for J; bases not matched to a gene: 9.

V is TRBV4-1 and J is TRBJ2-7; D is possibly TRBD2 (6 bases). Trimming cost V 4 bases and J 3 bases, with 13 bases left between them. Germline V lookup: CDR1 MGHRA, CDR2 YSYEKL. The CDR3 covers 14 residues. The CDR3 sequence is CASSPRGLIYEQYF. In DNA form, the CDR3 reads TGCGCCAGCAGCCCGAGGGGACTGATCTACGAGCAGTACTTC.

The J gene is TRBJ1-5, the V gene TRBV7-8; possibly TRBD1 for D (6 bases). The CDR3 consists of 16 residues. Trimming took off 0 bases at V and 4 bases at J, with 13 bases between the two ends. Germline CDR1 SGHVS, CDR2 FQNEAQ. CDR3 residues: CASSLATRGGNQPQHF. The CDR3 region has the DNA TGTGCCAGCAGCTTAGCTACTAGGGGGGGGAATCAGCCCCAGCATTTT. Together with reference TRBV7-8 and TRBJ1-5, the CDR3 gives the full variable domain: GAGVSQSPRYKVAKRGQDVALRCDPISGHVSLFWYQQALGQGPEFLTYFQNEAQLDKSGLPSDRFFAERPEGSVSTLKIQRTQQEDSAVYLCASSLATRGGNQPQHFGDGTRLSIL.

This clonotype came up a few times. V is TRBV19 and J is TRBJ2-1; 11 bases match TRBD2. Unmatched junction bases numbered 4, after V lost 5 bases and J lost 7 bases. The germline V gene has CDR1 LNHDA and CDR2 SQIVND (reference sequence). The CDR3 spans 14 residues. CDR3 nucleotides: TGTGCCAGTAGTCCCGCTAGCGGGGGGAATGAGCAGTTCTTC. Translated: CASSPASGGNEQFF. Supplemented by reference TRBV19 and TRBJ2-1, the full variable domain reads DGGITQSPKYLFRKEGQNVTLSCEQNLNHDAMYWYRQDPGQGLRLIYYSQIVNDFQKGDIAEGYSVSREKKESFPLTVTSAQKNPTAFYLCASSPASGGNEQFFGPGTRLTVL.

The chain's CDR3 is CSAVAVSYEQYF. The DNA for the CDR3 is TGCAGCGCAGTAGCGGTATCCTACGAGCAGTACTTC. The chain employs TRBV29-1 and TRBJ2-7; D might be TRBD2 (6 bases). The CDR3 consists of 12 residues. Trimming took 7 bases from V and 1 from J, leaving 11 bases between them. Germline V lookup: CDR1 SQVTM, CDR2 ANQGSEA.

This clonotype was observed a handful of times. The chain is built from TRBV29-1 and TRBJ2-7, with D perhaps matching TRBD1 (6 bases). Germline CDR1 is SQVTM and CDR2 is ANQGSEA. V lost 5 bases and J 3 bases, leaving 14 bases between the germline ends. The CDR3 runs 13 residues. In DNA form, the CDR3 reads TGCAGCGTTTACCAGGGACAAAGCTACGAGCAGTACTTC. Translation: CSVYQGQSYEQYF.

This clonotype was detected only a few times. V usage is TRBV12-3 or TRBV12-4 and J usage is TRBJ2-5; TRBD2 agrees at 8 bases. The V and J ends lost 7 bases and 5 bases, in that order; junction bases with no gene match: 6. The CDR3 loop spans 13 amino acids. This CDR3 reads CASTEREIETQYF. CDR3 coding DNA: TGTGCCAGCACCGAGCGGGAGATCGAGACCCAGTACTTC.

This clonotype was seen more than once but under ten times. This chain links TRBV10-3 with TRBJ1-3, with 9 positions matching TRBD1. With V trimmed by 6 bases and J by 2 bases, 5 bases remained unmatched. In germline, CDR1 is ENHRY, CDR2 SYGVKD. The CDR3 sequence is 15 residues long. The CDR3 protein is CAISVRDRAGNTIYF. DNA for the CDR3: TGTGCCATCAGCGTCCGGGACAGGGCTGGAAACACCATATATTTT.

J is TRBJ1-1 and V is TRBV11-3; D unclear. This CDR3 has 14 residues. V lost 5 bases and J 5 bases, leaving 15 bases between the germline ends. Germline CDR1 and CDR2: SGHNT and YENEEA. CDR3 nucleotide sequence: TGTGCCAGCAGCGCCCGTGGCGTTGCTACTGAAGCTTTCTTT. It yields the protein CASSARGVATEAFF.

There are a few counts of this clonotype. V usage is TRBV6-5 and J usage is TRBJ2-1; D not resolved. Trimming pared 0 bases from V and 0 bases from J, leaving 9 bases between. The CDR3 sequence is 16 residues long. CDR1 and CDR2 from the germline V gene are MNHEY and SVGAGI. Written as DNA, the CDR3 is TGTGCCAGCAGTTACTCGCCACCAACCTCCTACAATGAGCAGTTCTTC. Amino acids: CASSYSPPTSYNEQFF.

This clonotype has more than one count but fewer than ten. CDR3 DNA sequence: TGCAGCGCCCTGAGGCAGGGCAAGACCCAGTACTTC. It codes for CSALRQGKTQYF. This chain uses TRBV29-1 with TRBJ2-5, with a weak D call TRBD1 (5 bases). This CDR3 contains 12 residues. The germline V gene has CDR1 SQVTM and CDR2 ANQGSEA. The germline V and J ends were trimmed by 7 bases and 6 bases, with 15 bases remaining between them.

CDR3 nucleotide sequence: TGTGCCAGCAGCTTTACAGGGGAGAATGGCTACACCTTC. Translated: CASSFTGENGYTF. The chain has TRBV7-9 and TRBJ1-2; the match to TRBD1 covers 7 bases. CDR1 and CDR2 (germline): SEHNR, FQNEAQ (reference sequence). J gave up 6 bases and V 3 bases, and 4 bases lay outside the gene matches. This CDR3 spans 13 amino acids.

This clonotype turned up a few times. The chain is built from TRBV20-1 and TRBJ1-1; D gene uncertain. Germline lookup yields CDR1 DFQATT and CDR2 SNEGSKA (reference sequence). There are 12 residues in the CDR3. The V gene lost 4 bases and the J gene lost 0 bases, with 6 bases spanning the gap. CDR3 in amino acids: CSATRLNTEAFF. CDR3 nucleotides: TGCAGTGCTACGCGGTTGAACACTGAAGCTTTCTTT.

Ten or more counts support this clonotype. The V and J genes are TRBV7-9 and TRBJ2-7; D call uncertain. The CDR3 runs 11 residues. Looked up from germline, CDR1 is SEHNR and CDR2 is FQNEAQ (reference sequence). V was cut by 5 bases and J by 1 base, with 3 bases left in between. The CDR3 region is CASSASYEQYF. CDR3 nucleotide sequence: TGTGCCAGCAGCGCTTCCTACGAGCAGTACTTC.